These T cell receptor beta chains were read from a single sample in a study of blood T cell repertoires in COVID-19. TCRdb's table, derived via immunoSEQ multiplex PCR, lists solely in-frame clones and lacks some. The sample consists of some 240,000 clones, 75% to 90% of them appearing once. Specimen: peripheral blood. The receptor source for this set is a woman between 40 and 50 years old who had recovered from COVID-19. The CDR3 runs from the conserved cysteine through the conserved F or W. A D gene is named only where the DNA matches it firmly. The size field is filled for only some rows; it gives once, few, many or a size class.

NA	TRBV24-1	TRBJ1-2	NA	CATSDHRGYTF
TRBD1	TRBV9	TRBJ1-2	NA	CASSTGTGGLANYGYTF
NA	TRBV2	TRBJ1-1	NA	CASSELDSNTEAFF
NA	TRBV7-3	TRBJ2-1	NA	CASSLGVGRNEQFF
NA	TRBV11-1	TRBJ2-2	NA	CASFLTVTGELFF
TRBD2	TRBV9	TRBJ2-1	few	CASSGLTSGGTNEQFF
NA	TRBV7-9	TRBJ2-5	NA	CASSFLRGETQYF
NA	TRBV4-3	TRBJ1-4	NA	CASSQGLQLREKLFF
NA	TRBV30	TRBJ2-7	NA	CAWTPGTLEQYF
NA	TRBV12-3/TRBV12-4	TRBJ1-2	NA	CASRPGSGGYTF
TRBD1	TRBV4-3	TRBJ2-1	NA	CASSQDRWPGGRNEQFF